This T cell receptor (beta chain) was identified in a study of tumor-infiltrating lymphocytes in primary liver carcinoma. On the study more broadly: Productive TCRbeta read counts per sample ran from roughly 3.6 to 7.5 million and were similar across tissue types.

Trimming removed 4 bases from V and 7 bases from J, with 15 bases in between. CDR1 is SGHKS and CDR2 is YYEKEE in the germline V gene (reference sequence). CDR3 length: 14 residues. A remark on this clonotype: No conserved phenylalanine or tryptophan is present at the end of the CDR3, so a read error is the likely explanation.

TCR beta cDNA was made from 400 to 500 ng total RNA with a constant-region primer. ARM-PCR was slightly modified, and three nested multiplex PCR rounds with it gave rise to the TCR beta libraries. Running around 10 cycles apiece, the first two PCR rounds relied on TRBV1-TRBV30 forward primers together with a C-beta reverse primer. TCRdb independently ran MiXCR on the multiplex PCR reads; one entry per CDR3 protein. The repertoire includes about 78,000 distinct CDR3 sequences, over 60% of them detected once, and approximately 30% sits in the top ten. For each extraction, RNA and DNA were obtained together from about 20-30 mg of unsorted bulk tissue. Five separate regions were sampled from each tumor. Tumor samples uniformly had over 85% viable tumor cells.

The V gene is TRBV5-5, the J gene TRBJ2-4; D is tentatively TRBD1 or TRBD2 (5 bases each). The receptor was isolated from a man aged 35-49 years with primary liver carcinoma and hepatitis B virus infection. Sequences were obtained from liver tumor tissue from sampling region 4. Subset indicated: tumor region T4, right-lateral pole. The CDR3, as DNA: TGTGCCAGCAGCCTAGGGGCCGGGGCGAACATTCAGTACTTA. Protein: CASSLGAGANIQYL.